Below are 13 T cell receptor beta chains sequenced from a single sample in a study of T cells in women clearing cervical HPV infection. Assay: immunoSEQ multiplex PCR; the TCRdb copy retains only in-frame clones and omits some. The sample table sets out around 17,000 clones. The sequenced sample consisted of blood buffy coat. Receptors were obtained from a woman aged 18 to 69 with a cervical HPV16 infection that either progressed to CIN3+ or cleared (not recorded which).

On this clone itself: The read is 3 residues too short to cover the CDR3 end, so that end is filled in from the germline J gene. J is TRBJ2-3 and V is TRBV12-3 or TRBV12-4; D unresolved. The CDR3 consists of 11 residues. The CDR3 spells CASSLGDSQYF. The sequenced CDR3 bases are TGTGCCAGCAGTTTAGGAGACTCG.

To note about this clone: The read comes to an end 3 residues before the CDR3 does, leaving the germline J gene to fill in the end. The genes are TRBV20-1 and TRBJ2-7; 9 bases are shared with TRBD1. Germline V gene sequence: CDR1 DFQATT, CDR2 SNEGSKA (reference sequence). After removal of 6 bases from V and 3 bases from J, the junction contained 15 bases not matched to a gene. This CDR3 region has 16 residues. CDR3 sequence reads: CSALTAWTGAHYEQYF. Incomplete CDR3 DNA: TGCAGTGCCCTTACCGCGTGGACAGGGGCCCACTACGAG.

On this clone: With the read ending 3 residues before the CDR3 end, the germline J gene is used to fill in that end. The chain uses TRBV20-1 and TRBJ2-7; 12 nucleotides line up with TRBD2. This CDR3 region has 15 residues. The V gene end was trimmed by 0 bases and the J gene end by 4 bases; junction bases not matched to a gene: 4. Per germline, CDR1 DFQATT and CDR2 SNEGSKA (reference sequence). The DNA read from the CDR3 is TGCAGTGCTAGAGACGGACTAGCGGGAAAGTACGAG. It is translated as CSARDGLAGKYE. The full CDR3 protein is CSARDGLAGKYEQYF.

For this clone: The read ends 3 residues shy of where the CDR3 ends; the end is completed using the germline J gene. The chain links TRBV12-3 or TRBV12-4 to TRBJ2-7; perhaps TRBD2 as D (5 bases). The CDR3 loop spans 13 amino acids. Between the trimmed V and J ends, which lost 6 bases and 5 bases, there was a span of 14 bases. The chain's CDR3 is CASSATRKHEQYF. Incomplete CDR3 DNA: TGTGCCAGCAGCGCCACTAGAAAACACGAG.

Comments on this clone: With the read ending 3 residues before the CDR3 end, the germline J gene is used to fill in that end. The rearrangement joins TRBV7-2 to TRBJ2-3, with 8 bases lining up with TRBD2. The CDR3 runs to 14 residues. Germline V gives CDR1 SGHTA, CDR2 FQGNSA. The covered CDR3 bases are TGTGCCAGCAGCAGAGCGGGAGCACAAGAGACG. As protein: CASSRAGAQET. The CDR3 in full is CASSRAGAQETQYF.

As concerns this clone: The sequence runs out 3 residues before the end of the CDR3; the remainder is reconstructed from the germline J gene. The chain joins TRBV20-1 to TRBJ2-3; 8 bases are a match to TRBD2. The CDR3 sequence is 12 residues long. Germline CDR1 reads DFQATT; CDR2 reads SNEGSKA (reference sequence). Incomplete CDR3 DNA: TGCAGTCCCAGAAGTCAGCGGGAGACG. Protein: CSPRSQRET. The full-length CDR3 reads as CSPRSQRETQYF.

As concerns this clone: Read sequence stops 3 residues before the CDR3 end, and the germline J gene provides the missing end. The chain has TRBV6-1 and TRBJ1-5; no firm D call. CDR3 length equals 12 residues. Germline V gene lookup returns CDR1 MNHNS and CDR2 SASEGT. Deletions cut 3 bases from V and 5 bases from J, with 5 bases between. The CDR3 bases that were read are TGTGCCAGCAGTGACACTTATCAGCCC. This sequence encodes CASSDTYQP. The whole CDR3 protein is CASSDTYQPQHF.

As for this clone: The CDR3 is cut off 3 residues early in the read; its end comes from the germline J gene. This chain uses TRBV20-1 with TRBJ2-5, with D maybe TRBD1 (7 bases). CDR1 is DFQATT, CDR2 SNEGSKA, per germline (reference sequence). Trimming removed 0 bases from V and 0 bases from J, with 14 bases in between. The CDR3 is 16 residues long. The chain's CDR3 is CSARDVAGGYQETQYF. The sequenced part of the CDR3 DNA is TGCAGTGCTAGAGATGTGGCAGGGGGGTACCAAGAGACC.

CDR3 sequence: CASSGTRYEQFF. CDR3 bases read: TGTGCCAGCAGTGGGACTAGATATGAG. J is TRBJ2-1 and V is TRBV6-1; 7 bases fit TRBD2. The read falls 3 residues short of the CDR3 end, and the missing part is taken from the germline J gene. The germline gives CDR1 MNHNS, CDR2 SASEGT. The CDR3 runs 12 residues. J gave up 8 bases and V 4 bases, and 2 bases lay outside the gene matches.

With regard to this clone: Sequencing ends 3 residues short of the CDR3 end; the germline J gene provides the rest. V and J are TRBV7-7 and TRBJ2-2; 9 bases agree with TRBD2. Trimming at V came to 3 bases and at J to 4 bases, leaving 12 bases not matched to a gene. The CDR3 loop spans 18 amino acids. Germline values: CDR1 SSHAT, CDR2 FNYEAQ (reference sequence). CDR3 amino acids: CASSLRIAGAMSTGELFF. The covered CDR3 bases are TGTGCCAGCAGCTTGCGAATAGCGGGGGCGATGAGCACCGGGGAG.

Concerning this clone itself: The DNA ends 3 residues before the CDR3 does, and the rest of the CDR3 is filled in from the germline J gene. The genes are TRBV28 and TRBJ2-7; 10 bases are a match to TRBD2. V shed 5 bases, J shed 5 bases, and the junction held 6 bases outside the gene matches. Germline V gives CDR1 MDHEN, CDR2 SYDVKM. This CDR3 is built from 14 residues. The sequenced part of the CDR3 DNA is TGTGCCAGCAGTAAACTAGCGGGGCCGGACGAG. Residues: CASSKLAGPDE. In full, the CDR3 is CASSKLAGPDEQYF.

A remark on this clone: From the germline J gene comes the end of the CDR3, since the read stops 3 residues before it. The rearrangement joins TRBV7-6 to TRBJ1-2; D not certain. The CDR3 runs to 14 residues. Germline V gene lookup returns CDR1 SGHVS and CDR2 FNYEAQ. The CDR3 DNA, read in part, is TGTGCCAGCAGCTTAGCCGCGGGGTGGGATGAC. This translates into CASSLAAGWDD. The full CDR3 is CASSLAAGWDDYTF.

The sequenced part of the CDR3 DNA is TGTGCCAGCAGCTTAGGGACAGGGTGGACTAATGAAAAA. Translation: CASSLGTGWTNEK. The CDR3 reads in full as CASSLGTGWTNEKLFF. This rearrangement joins TRBV7-6 to TRBJ1-4, with 8 bases identical to TRBD1. Sequencing ends 3 residues short of the CDR3 end; the germline J gene provides the rest. The V and J ends lost 1 base and 2 bases, in that order; junction bases with no gene match: 3. In germline, CDR1 is SGHVS, CDR2 FNYEAQ. This CDR3 is 16 amino acids long. The entire variable domain, with the rest obtained from reference TRBV7-6 and TRBJ1-4, is as follows: GAGVSQSPRYKVTKRGQDVALRCDPISGHVSLYWYRQALGQGPEFLTYFNYEAQQDKSGLPNDRFSAERPEGSISTLTIQRTEQRDSAMYRCASSLGTGWTNEKLFFGSGTQLSVL.